Shown below are 21 T cell receptor beta chains from a single sample sequenced in a study of blood T cell repertoires in COVID-19 (dated by TCRdb to the early 2020s). Library preparation was by the immunoSEQ multiplex PCR assay. In TCRdb, the immuneACCESS table is reduced to in-frame sequences with V and J assigned. These tables do not hold every clone; where another copy was compared, an unresolved V gene accounts for under half, and the others remain unexplained. Counted in this sample were about 190,000 clones; approximately 90% of them appeared once. The ten largest clonotypes hold about 6.8% of the sample. Source material: peripheral blood. These receptors all stem from a woman aged 40-49 years who had recovered from COVID-19.

The genes are TRBV9 and TRBJ2-1, with 10 bases aligning to TRBD2. V shed 3 bases and J 13 bases; nucleotides not matched to a gene: 7. The CDR3 contains 13 residues. Per the germline V gene, CDR1 is SGDLS and CDR2 is YYNGEE. Written as DNA, the CDR3 is TGTGCCAGCAGCGAGGCTAGCGGGAGTTCTCAGTTCTTC. This gives the protein CASSEASGSSQFF.

J is TRBJ2-2 and V is TRBV29-1; no clear D gene. Trimming removed 3 bases at V and 6 bases at J, with 8 bases between. CDR1 is SQVTM and CDR2 is ANQGSEA in the germline V gene. CDR3 size: 12 residues. CDR3 sequence reads: CSVDVVAGELFF. CDR3 in DNA: TGCAGCGTTGATGTAGTGGCCGGGGAGCTGTTTTTT.

The chain recombines TRBV25-1 with TRBJ2-2; 9 nucleotides line up with TRBD2. Germline CDR1 MGHDK, CDR2 SYGVNS. The length of the CDR3 is 14 residues. V lost 6 bases to trimming and J lost 5 bases; unmatched junction nucleotides: 4. The CDR3 DNA reads as TGTGCCAGCAGGGTAGCGGGAGTGACCGGGGAGCTGTTTTTT. Its translation is CASRVAGVTGELFF.

The chain is built from TRBV3-1 (or the pseudogene TRBV3-2) and TRBJ2-2, with 9 bases fitting TRBD1. V lost 6 bases and J lost 9; bases outside the gene matches: 2. The CDR3 totals 12 residues. The germline CDR1 and CDR2 sequences are LGHDT and YNNKEL (reference sequence). The CDR3 nucleotides read TGTGCCAGCAGTACAGGGGGCCGGGAGCTGTTTTTT. Protein sequence: CASSTGGRELFF.

CDR3 DNA sequence: TGTGCCAGCAGTGAAGCGCTTTTTAGCGGGGCTAGCACAGATACGCAGTATTTT. This codes for CASSEALFSGASTDTQYF. J is TRBJ2-3 and V is TRBV6-1, with 8 bases that match TRBD2. V lost 0 bases and J lost 0; bases outside the gene matches: 8. The CDR3 totals 18 residues. The germline CDR1 and CDR2 sequences are MNHNS and SASEGT.

The V gene is TRBV12-3 or TRBV12-4, the J gene TRBJ1-1; 10 nucleotides match TRBD1. J was trimmed by 6 bases and V by 7 bases; bases with no gene match: 5. This CDR3 comprises 13 residues. The CDR3 region has the DNA TGTGCCAGCAAGGGACAGGGGACGTCTGAAGCTTTCTTT. Translating gives CASKGQGTSEAFF.

Note on this clone: Its ends do not fully match the called genes, so a read error is possible. The CDR3 protein is CVWTGSLEGTQYF. CDR3 DNA sequence: TGTGTCTGGACCGGGTCCCTCGAGGGGACCCAGTACTTC. The chain recombines TRBV30 with TRBJ2-5; TRBD2 might be the D (5 bases). Germline values: CDR1 GTSNPN, CDR2 SVGIG (reference sequence). The CDR3 contains 13 residues.

V gene TRBV4-2 combines with J gene TRBJ2-5, with a tentative D call TRBD1 (5 bases). V gave up 1 base and J gave up 5 bases, with 14 bases separating them. Germline V lookup: CDR1 LGHNA, CDR2 YNFKEQ. The CDR3 is 15 amino acids. The CDR3 protein is CASSQGAGIVETQYF. CDR3 coding DNA: TGTGCCAGCAGCCAAGGGGCAGGGATTGTGGAGACCCAGTACTTC.

The chain has TRBV27 and TRBJ1-3; D call uncertain. Trimming cost V 5 bases and J 0 bases, with 11 bases left between them. Germline CDR1 reads MNHEY; CDR2 reads SMNVEV (reference sequence). CDR3 length: 15 residues. CDR3 residues: CASSLHRSSGNTIYF. In DNA, the CDR3 is TGTGCCAGCAGTCTCCATCGGAGCTCTGGAAACACCATATATTTT.

This clone was observed once. The chain is built from TRBV12-3 or TRBV12-4 and TRBJ1-2; TRBD1 agrees at 7 bases. Unmatched junction bases numbered 5, after V lost 6 bases and J lost 4 bases. CDR3 length: 13 amino acids. As DNA, the CDR3 is TGTGCCAGCAGGACGACAGGGTTCTATGGCTACACCTTC. Its translation is CASRTTGFYGYTF.

A single count supports this clone. The V gene is TRBV7-9, the J gene TRBJ2-1; TRBD1 matches 9 bases. The CDR3 runs to 15 residues. V gave up 5 bases and J gave up 5 bases; unmatched junction bases: 7. Germline CDR1 reads SEHNR; CDR2 reads FQNEAQ (reference sequence). The CDR3 reads CASSPDRGLDNEQFF. As DNA, the CDR3 is TGTGCCAGCAGCCCGGACAGGGGACTCGACAATGAGCAGTTCTTC.

This clone was seen once. V is TRBV5-6 and J is TRBJ1-5; TRBD1 might be the D (5 bases). In germline, CDR1 is SGHDT, CDR2 YYEEEE. CDR3 size: 16 residues. The ends were cut back, 4 bases at V and 6 bases at J, with 20 bases in the middle. The CDR3 DNA sequence: TGTGCCAGCAGCCGAACCTCAGGGTTCGGCGGTCAGCCCCAGCATTTT. Encoded protein: CASSRTSGFGGQPQHF.

This chain links TRBV5-5 with TRBJ2-3; maybe TRBD2 (5 bases). This CDR3 has 14 amino acids. Trimming took off 8 bases at V and 0 bases at J, with 13 bases between the two ends. Germline V gene lookup returns CDR1 SGHKS and CDR2 YYEKEE (reference sequence). The CDR3: CASGSSASTDTQYF. The CDR3 DNA sequence: TGTGCCAGTGGGAGTTCCGCTAGCACAGATACGCAGTATTTT.

The V call is TRBV5-1, the J call TRBJ1-1; D gene ambiguous. This CDR3 region has 13 residues. The germline V and J ends were trimmed by 0 bases and 1 base, with 4 bases remaining between them. Germline values: CDR1 SGHRS, CDR2 YFSETQ. The CDR3 coding sequence is TGCGCCAGCAGCTTGGCACAGAACACTGAAGCTTTCTTT. It is translated as CASSLAQNTEAFF.

The chain is built from TRBV7-2 and TRBJ2-7; D might be TRBD1 (6 bases). CDR3 size: 14 residues. Germline CDR1 is SGHTA and CDR2 is FQGNSA. The germline V and J ends were trimmed by 6 bases and 9 bases, with 21 bases remaining between them. CDR3 loop: CASRPGHEVGGQYF. The CDR3 coding sequence is TGTGCCAGCAGACCGGGACATGAGGTTGGTGGGCAGTACTTC. Drawing the rest from reference TRBV7-2 and TRBJ2-7, the complete variable domain is GAGVSQSPSNKVTEKGKDVELRCDPISGHTALYWYRQSLGQGLEFLIYFQGNSAPDKSGLPSDRFSAERTGGSVSTLTIQRTQQEDSAVYLCASRPGHEVGGQYFGPGTRLTVT.

V gene TRBV4-2 combines with J gene TRBJ1-3; 9 positions agree with TRBD1. V shed 3 bases and J 6 bases; nucleotides not matched to a gene: 12. Germline assignment: CDR1 LGHNA and CDR2 YNFKEQ. The CDR3 is 17 residues long. CDR3 in amino acids: CASSQEQQGAGPNTIYF. Here the CDR3 DNA reads TGTGCCAGCAGCCAGGAACAACAGGGGGCAGGACCAAACACCATATATTTT.

The chain carries TRBV15 and TRBJ2-1; TRBD1 matches at 9 bases. V was pared by 2 bases and J by 2 bases, with 7 bases of the junction left unmatched. Germline values: CDR1 LNHNV, CDR2 YYDKDF (reference sequence). The CDR3 has 17 residues. CDR3 in amino acids: CATSRLPRDRAYNEQFF. The CDR3 DNA reads TGTGCCACCAGCAGACTTCCCCGGGACAGGGCCTACAATGAGCAGTTCTTC.

The chain joins TRBV7-6 to TRBJ2-1; TRBD2 matches at 15 bases. With 5 bases clipped from V and 4 bases from J, the junction kept 6 bases outside the gene matches. This CDR3 region has 17 residues. Looked up from germline, CDR1 is SGHVS and CDR2 is FNYEAQ. Written as DNA, the CDR3 is TGTGCCAGCAGCCCGGGACTAGCGGGAGGAGGGTACAATGAGCAGTTCTTC. This gives the protein CASSPGLAGGGYNEQFF.

V is TRBV7-2 and J is TRBJ1-5; TRBD1 agrees at 12 bases. The trim removed 5 bases at V and 5 bases at J, leaving 4 bases unmatched. The CDR3 has 15 amino acids. The germline V gene has CDR1 SGHTA and CDR2 FQGNSA. CDR3 in amino acids: CASSPGTGGYQPQHF. The CDR3 bases are TGTGCCAGCAGCCCCGGGACAGGGGGCTATCAGCCCCAGCATTTT.

J is TRBJ2-1 and V is TRBV24-1, with TRBD2 matching 8 bases. Germline V gene sequence: CDR1 KGHDR, CDR2 SFDVKD. With 4 bases clipped from V and 1 base from J, the junction kept 8 bases outside the gene matches. This CDR3 has 17 amino acids. CDR3 in amino acids: CATSETGTRRSYNEQFF. The CDR3 DNA follows: TGTGCCACCAGTGAGACCGGGACTAGGCGTTCCTACAATGAGCAGTTCTTC.

This clone appeared once. The chain joins TRBV19 to TRBJ2-3; 10 bases are shared with TRBD2. V gave up 5 bases and J gave up 3 bases; unmatched junction bases: 5. The CDR3 extends over 15 amino acids. CDR1 is LNHDA and CDR2 is SQIVND in the germline V gene (reference sequence). The CDR3 DNA follows: TGTGCCAGTAGTTCTCTAGCGGGAGTTACAGATACGCAGTATTTT. This gives the protein CASSSLAGVTDTQYF.